The 32 T cell receptor beta chains below all came from one sample that was sequenced in a study of B cell selection in AIRE deficiency. Regulatory T cells were sorted as CD4+CD25hiCD127low/negative cells. Produced via immunoSEQ multiplex PCR; TCRdb's table is partial and in-frame only. The sample shows about 21,000 clones, roughly 93% of them seen only once. The sequencing input was Tregs sorted from PBMCs. The receptors here all came from a human donor with AIRE deficiency.

The rearrangement uses TRBV10-3 and TRBJ2-2; 8 bases are shared with TRBD1. This CDR3 spans 14 amino acids. V dropped 5 bases and J dropped 4; count of bases not matched to a gene: 3. CDR1 ENHRY and CDR2 SYGVKD come from the germline V gene. This CDR3 is CAISRTGSTGELFF. The DNA for the CDR3 is TGTGCCATCAGTCGGACAGGGAGCACCGGGGAGCTGTTTTTT.

The chain is built from TRBV6-4 and TRBJ2-2; the D gene is possibly TRBD1 (5 bases). Trimming took 6 bases from V and 2 from J, leaving 7 bases between them. The CDR3 length is 13 residues. Germline CDR1 MRHNA, CDR2 SNTAGT. CDR3 region: CASRDSNTGELFF. The CDR3 region has the DNA TGTGCCAGCAGAGACAGTAACACCGGGGAGCTGTTTTTT.

The V and J genes are TRBV6-1 and TRBJ1-3; D gene unclear. The V end lost 2 bases, the J end lost 2 bases, and 10 bases lay between the germline ends. The germline gives CDR1 MNHNS, CDR2 SASEGT. The CDR3 has 15 residues. The DNA of the CDR3 is TGTGCCAGCAGTGAATTCCCCGGTGCTGGAAACACCATATATTTT. Translation: CASSEFPGAGNTIYF.

This chain joins TRBV28 and TRBJ2-1; D unresolved. The CDR3 totals 11 residues. The ends were cut back, 3 bases at V and 4 bases at J, with 1 base in the middle. CDR1 is MDHEN, CDR2 SYDVKM, per germline. CDR3 nucleotide sequence: TGTGCCAGCAGTTTGTACAATGAGCAGTTCTTC. Amino acids: CASSLYNEQFF.

The chain has TRBV11-1 and TRBJ2-3; 8 bases are shared with TRBD2. CDR1 SGHAT and CDR2 FQDESV come from the germline V gene (reference sequence). J gave up 2 bases and V 9 bases, and 7 bases lay outside the gene matches. There are 14 residues in the CDR3. The CDR3: CASGAGAYTDTQYF. The CDR3 nucleotides read TGTGCCAGTGGAGCGGGAGCCTACACAGATACGCAGTATTTT.

The V and J genes are TRBV6-5 and TRBJ1-1; D is uncertain. The CDR3 has 14 amino acids. Germline CDR1 and CDR2: MNHEY and SVGAGI. Trimming removed 1 base from V and 3 bases from J, with 9 bases in between. The CDR3 region is CASSYFSGDTEAFF. CDR3 in DNA: TGTGCCAGCAGTTACTTCTCCGGGGACACTGAAGCTTTCTTT.

This chain uses TRBV28 with TRBJ2-7, with D possibly matching TRBD1 (6 bases). Trimming cost V 1 base and J 2 bases, with 9 bases left between them. This CDR3 contains 14 residues. Germline CDR1 MDHEN, CDR2 SYDVKM. Written as DNA, the CDR3 is TGTGCCAGCAGTTTATTTGGGACAACCTACGAGCAGTACTTC. This codes for CASSLFGTTYEQYF.

The rearrangement uses TRBV10-2 and TRBJ2-4; D is perhaps TRBD2 (5 bases). V lost 5 bases, J lost 2 bases, and 10 bases lay in between. CDR1 and CDR2 from the germline V gene are WSHSY and SAAADI. CDR3 length: 14 residues. CDR3 in amino acids: CASSLAGTKNIQYF. DNA for the CDR3: TGCGCCAGCAGTCTGGCGGGTACCAAAAACATTCAGTACTTC.

The chain recombines TRBV7-9 with TRBJ2-7; D perhaps matches TRBD1 (5 bases). From germline, CDR1 is SEHNR and CDR2 FQNEAQ (reference sequence). V was shortened by 9 bases and J by 1 base, with 13 bases between the two germline ends. This CDR3 has 13 amino acids. This CDR3 is CASNLPGSYEQYF. As DNA, the CDR3 is TGTGCCAGTAATCTGCCAGGGTCCTACGAGCAGTACTTC.

V usage is TRBV10-3 and J usage is TRBJ1-1; D is uncertain. Deletions cut 0 bases from V and 5 bases from J, with 10 bases between. This CDR3 contains 14 residues. CDR1 is ENHRY and CDR2 is SYGVKD in the germline V gene. In DNA, the CDR3 is TGTGCCATCAGTGAGTCCGGAGGCGGTACTGAAGCTTTCTTT. This encodes CAISESGGGTEAFF.

V usage is TRBV5-1 and J usage is TRBJ2-2; the match to TRBD1 covers 8 bases. Per germline, CDR1 SGHRS and CDR2 YFSETQ. This CDR3 is 19 amino acids long. J gave up 1 base and V 4 bases, and 15 bases lay outside the gene matches. The CDR3 loop is CASSPYFKAGTGNTGELFF. The CDR3 DNA reads as TGCGCCAGCAGCCCCTACTTTAAGGCCGGGACAGGGAACACCGGGGAGCTGTTTTTT. The full variable domain, its missing parts supplied by reference TRBV5-1 and TRBJ2-2, is KAGVTQTPRYLIKTRGQQVTLSCSPISGHRSVSWYQQTPGQGLQFLFEYFSETQRNKGNFPGRFSGRQFSNSRSEMNVSTLELGDSALYLCASSPYFKAGTGNTGELFFGEGSRLTVL.

This chain joins TRBV7-8 and TRBJ1-3; D is uncertain. CDR3 length equals 13 residues. Germline CDR1 SGHVS, CDR2 FQNEAQ. V lost 3 bases and J lost 5, with 8 bases in between. The CDR3 nucleotides read TGTGCCAGCAGCTTTTCTCCGCGAAACACCATATATTTT. It is translated as CASSFSPRNTIYF.

The J gene is TRBJ2-5, the V gene TRBV19, with D hard to call. Germline V gene sequence: CDR1 LNHDA, CDR2 SQIVND (reference sequence). The CDR3 is made up of 12 amino acids. Between the trimmed V and J ends, which lost 6 bases and 0 bases, there was a span of 5 bases. The CDR3 DNA reads as TGTGCCAGTAGCGGGTACCAAGAGACCCAGTACTTC. Residues: CASSGYQETQYF.

The CDR3 here is CAISDSQGAGTEAFF. The CDR3 region has the DNA TGTGCCATCAGTGATTCTCAGGGGGCAGGAACTGAAGCTTTCTTT. The chain joins TRBV10-3 to TRBJ1-1; 8 positions agree with TRBD1. The V gene's germline CDR1 is ENHRY and CDR2 SYGVKD. There are 15 residues in the CDR3. V was pared by 3 bases and J by 5 bases, with 8 bases of the junction left unmatched.

The chain has TRBV4-1 and TRBJ2-3; 13 bases line up with TRBD2. V was clipped by 0 bases and J by 2 bases; unmatched bases: 5. The CDR3 runs 18 residues. Germline loops: CDR1 MGHRA, CDR2 YSYEKL. CDR3 residues: CASSQERGLAGTTDTQYF. The DNA of the CDR3 is TGCGCCAGCAGCCAAGAGAGGGGACTAGCGGGGACCACAGATACGCAGTATTTT.

This clone has more than one count but fewer than ten. The chain joins TRBV5-1 to TRBJ1-2; TRBD1 agrees at 8 bases. From germline, CDR1 is SGHRS and CDR2 YFSETQ. The CDR3 is 13 amino acids. V gave up 7 bases and J gave up 0 bases; unmatched junction bases: 2. The CDR3 DNA follows: TGCGCCAGCTCACAGGGGGCTAACTATGGCTACACCTTC. It specifies CASSQGANYGYTF.

The rearrangement links TRBV5-6 to TRBJ1-5; unclear D gene. V was cut by 4 bases and J by 13 bases, with 15 bases left in between. Germline lookup yields CDR1 SGHDT and CDR2 YYEEEE. This CDR3 has 12 amino acids. CDR3 region: CASSRKDTVQHF. CDR3 DNA: TGTGCCAGCAGCCGAAAAGACACTGTACAGCATTTT.

This clone was recorded once. CDR3 residues: CASSELGGADYEQYF. The CDR3 DNA is TGTGCCAGCAGTGAATTGGGGGGCGCCGACTACGAGCAGTACTTC. The V and J genes are TRBV25-1 and TRBJ2-7, with D perhaps assigned TRBD1 or TRBD2 (6 bases each). The germline V and J ends were trimmed by 1 base and 3 bases, with 13 bases remaining between them. CDR3 length equals 15 residues. The germline gives CDR1 MGHDK, CDR2 SYGVNS.

This clone was found once. The V gene is TRBV7-9, the J gene TRBJ1-2; 8 bases map to TRBD1. The CDR3 length is 13 residues. Losses at the gene ends were 5 bases for V and 6 bases for J; bases not matched to a gene: 5. Germline loops: CDR1 SEHNR, CDR2 FQNEAQ (reference sequence). The CDR3 region is CASSPDRVDGYTF. CDR3 bases: TGTGCCAGCAGCCCGGACAGGGTGGATGGCTACACCTTC.

This clone appeared once. The rearrangement uses TRBV27 and TRBJ1-4; weak D call: TRBD1 (6 bases). In germline, CDR1 is MNHEY, CDR2 SMNVEV (reference sequence). The CDR3 is made up of 13 amino acids. Trimming took 3 bases from V and 10 from J, leaving 12 bases between them. CDR3 loop: CASSFSGGGKLFF. CDR3 DNA: TGTGCCAGCAGTTTCTCGGGGGGCGGAAAACTGTTTTTT.

A single count supports this clone. V and J are TRBV28 and TRBJ2-2; D not resolved. Per germline, CDR1 MDHEN and CDR2 SYDVKM. The CDR3 runs to 14 residues. The germline V and J ends were trimmed by 2 bases and 8 bases, with 12 bases remaining between them. The CDR3 loop reads CASSLRVARGELFF. The CDR3 DNA reads as TGTGCCAGCAGTTTAAGGGTGGCTCGTGGGGAGCTGTTTTTT.

The count of this clone is one. This chain connects TRBV19 to TRBJ2-2; TRBD2 is a possible D gene (5 bases). Trimming left V 6 bases short and J 4 bases short, with 15 bases between. There are 15 residues in the CDR3. The V gene's germline CDR1 is LNHDA and CDR2 SQIVND (reference sequence). The CDR3 nucleotides are TGTGCCAGTAGAGGACTGAGAAAGGGCACCGGGGAGCTGTTTTTT. It translates to CASRGLRKGTGELFF.

CDR3 amino acids: CASSRPGGQLGYTF. The CDR3 nucleotides read TGTGCCAGCAGTCGACCAGGGGGACAACTAGGCTACACCTTC. The genes are TRBV6-5 and TRBJ1-2; 7 bases map to TRBD1. The CDR3 has 14 amino acids. V was clipped by 5 bases and J by 8 bases; unmatched bases: 11. Germline-derived CDR1 and CDR2 are MNHEY and SVGAGI.

About this clone: A read error may produce the germline difference seen at one junction end. The chain joins TRBV9 to TRBJ2-4, with 7 bases lining up with TRBD2. Germline lookup yields CDR1 SGDLS and CDR2 YYNGEE. The CDR3 sequence is 11 residues long. CDR3 sequence reads: CASSAGGGLSF. CDR3 sequence (DNA): TGTGCCAGCAGCGCGGGGGGAGGACTCTCCTTC. The complete variable domain, with remaining parts taken from reference TRBV9 and TRBJ2-4, reads DSGVTQTPKHLITATGQRVTLRCSPRSGDLSVYWYQQSLDQGLQFLIQYYNGEERAKGNILERFSAQQFPDLHSELNLSSLELGDSALYFCASSAGGGLSFGAGTRLSVL.

The chain employs TRBV30 and TRBJ2-7, with D possibly matching TRBD1 (5 bases). The ends were cut back, 0 bases at V and 4 bases at J, with 7 bases in the middle. Germline V gene data show CDR1 as GTSNPN and CDR2 as SVGIG (reference sequence). The CDR3 consists of 12 residues. The CDR3 sequence: CAWSVAGYEQYF. DNA for the CDR3: TGTGCCTGGAGTGTAGCAGGGTACGAGCAGTACTTC.

This chain joins TRBV9 and TRBJ1-4, with TRBD1 as a possible D gene (5 bases). Trimming left V 0 bases short and J 5 bases short, with 11 bases between. Germline lookup yields CDR1 SGDLS and CDR2 YYNGEE. The CDR3 length is 15 residues. This CDR3 reads CASSVAWGENEKLFF. The CDR3 DNA is TGTGCCAGCAGCGTAGCTTGGGGGGAGAATGAAAAACTGTTTTTT.

This clone was observed a single time. The CDR3 sequence is CASSPGTGIATQYF. Here the CDR3 DNA reads TGTGCCAGCAGCCCCGGGACAGGGATAGCTACGCAGTATTTT. The chain recombines TRBV7-9 with TRBJ2-3; 9 nucleotides agree with TRBD1. Trimming cost V 5 bases and J 8 bases; bases outside gene matches: 8. CDR1 SEHNR and CDR2 FQNEAQ come from the germline V gene (reference sequence). This CDR3 is 14 amino acids long.

The chain employs TRBV10-2 and TRBJ2-3; maybe TRBD2 (5 bases). The CDR3 contains 15 residues. The V gene lost 4 bases and the J gene lost 2 bases, with 13 bases spanning the gap. From germline, CDR1 is WSHSY and CDR2 SAAADI. CDR3 sequence reads: CASSVSKGATDTQYF. CDR3 sequence (DNA): TGCGCCAGCAGTGTTAGTAAGGGAGCCACAGATACGCAGTATTTT.

This chain connects TRBV5-1 to TRBJ2-6; D call uncertain. V lost 0 bases, J lost 0 bases, and 7 bases lay in between. Germline CDR1 is SGHRS and CDR2 is YFSETQ. The CDR3 loop spans 16 amino acids. The CDR3 is CASSLDRNSGANVLTF. DNA for the CDR3: TGCGCCAGCAGCTTGGACAGAAACTCTGGGGCCAACGTCCTGACTTTC.

V usage is TRBV30 and J usage is TRBJ1-5; maybe TRBD1 (6 bases). The CDR3 is 14 amino acids. Trimming shortened V by 4 bases and J by 11 bases, and 21 bases separated the two germline ends. Per germline, CDR1 GTSNPN and CDR2 SVGIG (reference sequence). The DNA of the CDR3 is TGTGCCTGGAAGGGCAGGGGCGCGGAATCAGCCCAGCATTTT. Residues: CAWKGRGAESAQHF.

This clone has a single count. This chain uses TRBV7-9 with TRBJ2-3, with TRBD2 identical over 13 bases. V trimming: 4 bases; J trimming: 3 bases; junction bases outside the gene matches: 4. Germline V lookup: CDR1 SEHNR, CDR2 FQNEAQ (reference sequence). This CDR3 has 16 residues. CDR3 in amino acids: CASSSTTSGRTDTQYF. Written as DNA, the CDR3 is TGTGCCAGCAGCTCAACGACTAGCGGGAGGACAGATACGCAGTATTTT.

This clone has a handful of counts. The chain carries TRBV7-9 and TRBJ1-1, with TRBD1 as a possible D gene (5 bases). Trimming took off 5 bases at V and 1 base at J, with 8 bases between the two ends. The CDR3 is 13 amino acids. The V gene's germline CDR1 is SEHNR and CDR2 FQNEAQ (reference sequence). DNA of the CDR3: TGTGCCAGCAGCGTCGACAGGAACACTGAAGCTTTCTTT. This encodes CASSVDRNTEAFF.